The entry that follows covers one T cell receptor beta chain sequence. This CDR3 region has 13 residues. Germline CDR1 is SQVTM and CDR2 is ANQGSEA. V lost 0 bases and J lost 1, with 5 bases in between. Original analysis: Counts of nucleated cells, estimated from reference gene primer amplification, were obtained. This table comes from immunoSEQ multiplex PCR, and its TCRdb copy is limited to in-frame clones, with some not included. V, J and clone size are those of that table, while D and trimming were read from the DNA. This table holds about 280,000 clones, 85% to 90% found once. These data originate in a study of blood T cell repertoires in COVID-19. Participant reports of clinical history set cohort assignment.

Sequenced input: PBMCs or T cells enriched from blood (not recorded which). V gene TRBV29-1 combines with J gene TRBJ2-3, with D maybe TRBD1 (5 bases). The sequence was obtained from a woman aged 25 to 45 with acute COVID-19. CDR3 in DNA: TGCAGCGTTGAAGACAGGGGCACAGATACGCAGTATTTT. Amino acids: CSVEDRGTDTQYF.